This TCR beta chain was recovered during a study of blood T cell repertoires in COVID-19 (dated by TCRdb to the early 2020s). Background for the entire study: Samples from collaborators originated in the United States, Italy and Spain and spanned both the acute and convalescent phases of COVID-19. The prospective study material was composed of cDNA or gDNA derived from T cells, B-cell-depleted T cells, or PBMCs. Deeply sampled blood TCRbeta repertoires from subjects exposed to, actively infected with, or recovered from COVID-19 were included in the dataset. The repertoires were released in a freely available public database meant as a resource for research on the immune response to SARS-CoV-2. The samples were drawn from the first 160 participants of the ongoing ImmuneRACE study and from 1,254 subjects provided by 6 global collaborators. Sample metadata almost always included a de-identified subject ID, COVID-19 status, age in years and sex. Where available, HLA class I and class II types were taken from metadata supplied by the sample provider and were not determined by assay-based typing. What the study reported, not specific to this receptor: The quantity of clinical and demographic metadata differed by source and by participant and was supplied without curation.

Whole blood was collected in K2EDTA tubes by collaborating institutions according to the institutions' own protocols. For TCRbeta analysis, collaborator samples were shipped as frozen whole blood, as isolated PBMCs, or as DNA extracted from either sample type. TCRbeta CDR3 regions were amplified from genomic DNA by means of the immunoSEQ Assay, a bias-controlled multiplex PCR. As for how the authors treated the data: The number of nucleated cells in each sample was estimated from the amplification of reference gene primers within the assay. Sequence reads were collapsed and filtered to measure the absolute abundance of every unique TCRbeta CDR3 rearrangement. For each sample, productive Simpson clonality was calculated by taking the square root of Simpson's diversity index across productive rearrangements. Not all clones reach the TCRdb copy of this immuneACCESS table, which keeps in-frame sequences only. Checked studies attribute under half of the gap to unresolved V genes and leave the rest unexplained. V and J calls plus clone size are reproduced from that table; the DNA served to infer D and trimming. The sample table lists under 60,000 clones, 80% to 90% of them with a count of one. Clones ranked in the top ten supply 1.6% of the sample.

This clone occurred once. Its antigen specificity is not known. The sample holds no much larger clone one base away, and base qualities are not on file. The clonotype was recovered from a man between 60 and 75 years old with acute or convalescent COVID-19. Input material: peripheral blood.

The nucleotide sequence reads TGTGCCAGCAGTGAACGGACAGGGGGCGGCTATGGCTACACCTTC. This sequence encodes CASSERTGGGYGYTF. This chain is built from TRBV25-1 and TRBJ1-2; 11 bases in the junction line up with TRBD1. The germline V gene sets CDR1 to MGHDK and CDR2 to SYGVNS. Including the terminal cysteine and phenylalanine, the CDR3 comprises 15 residues. Just CDR3 DNA is preserved here, 45 bases in frame from base 1. The germline V end is reduced by 2 bases and the J end by 4 bases; junction bases left unmatched: 3.